The subject of this entry is one T cell receptor beta chain. Its antigen is currently not known. Base qualities are not recorded, but no much larger clone differs from it by a single base. The sample is drawn from a study of Ad26.COV2.S vaccination and SARS-CoV-2 variants (dated by TCRdb to the early 2020s). About the investigation overall: Vaccine-arm donors were drawn from COV1001, a multicentre, randomized, double-blind, placebo-controlled phase I-IIa trial of Ad26.COV2.S in healthy adults. A total of roughly 30 samples were included in the TCR-sequenced set, comprising roughly 19 Ad26.COV2.S vaccine recipients, 5 placebo recipients and 8 SARS-CoV-2 convalescent individuals. Dosing of Ad26.COV2.S was intramuscular, at either 5x10^10 or 1x10^11 viral particles, delivered as one shot or as two shots spaced 56 days apart. TCRbeta repertoire sequencing was used to assess the specificity and breadth of SARS-CoV-2-reactive T cell receptors after Ad26.COV2.S vaccination. Trial participants were randomized into five groups of five, in which low-dose or high-dose Ad26.COV2.S was given once or twice, or placebo was given on both occasions. Throughout the experiments and outcome assessment, investigators stayed blinded to trial group allocation. The research as a whole found: Vaccine and placebo recipients had similar non-spike TCR breadth, a finding consistent with the vaccine containing only spike. According to the authors, total T cell responses may have been underestimated by the TCR breadth and depth analyses. Substantial breadth of spike-specific CD8+ and CD4+ T cell responses was reported after vaccination. Ad26.COV2.S recipients had higher spike-specific TCR breadth than placebo recipients (P = 0.0014). The study was not powered for comparison of responses between vaccine doses or regimens.

CDR1 is given as LNHDA and CDR2 as SQIVND, both from the germline V gene (reference sequence). The germline ends are 19 bases apart after V is trimmed by 6 bases and J by 4 bases. Spanning cysteine to phenylalanine, the CDR3 consists of 15 amino acids. The read is trimmed to its CDR3 DNA, 45 bases read in frame from base 1. This specimen's treatment or condition label, interpreted: about 20 received Ad26.COV2.S at low or high dose, single or two shots; five or six received placebo; per-sample allocation not given. Repertoires of vaccine and placebo recipients were sequenced from samples collected on day 63 after the first injection. Cohort 1b enrolled fewer than 30 adults aged 18-55 years at a single site in Boston, USA, between 29 July and 7 August 2020. As a vaccine, Ad26.COV2.S was a replication-incompetent adenovirus type 26 vector that expressed a prefusion-stabilized SARS-CoV-2 spike protein derived from the original Wuhan strain.

The immunoSEQ Assay was the method used to sequence TCRbeta CDR3 regions. After extraction, genomic DNA underwent amplification by bias-controlled multiplex PCR, followed by high-throughput sequencing. The source study handled its data this way. Collapsing and filtering of sequences were performed to quantify the absolute abundance of each unique TCRbeta CDR3 region. T cell fraction was estimated by normalization of TCRbeta template counts to usable DNA, with usable DNA being measured through amplification of reference genes present in all nucleated cells. Repertoire TCRs were annotated as SARS-CoV-2-specific when V gene, CDR3 amino acid sequence and J gene were exactly matched to a known reactive TCR set. The reference SARS-CoV-2 TCR set was obtained from MIRA and was filtered for enrichment in COVID-19-positive ImmuneCODE repertoires, whereby public or cross-reactive TCRs were removed. Based on the MIRA antigens, annotated TCRs were further analysed at the level of specific ORF or position within ORF. Breadth was defined as the number of annotated unique rearrangements divided by the total number of unique productive rearrangements, and depth was defined as the summed frequency of the annotated unique rearrangements. Two-sided Wilcoxon rank-sum tests were used to compare TCR breadth between groups. This immuneACCESS table, as held by TCRdb, lists in-frame sequences with V and J called but not all clones. Of the missing ones, under half trace to an unresolved V gene in checked studies; the others have no known cause. The V and J calls and clone size are taken from that table; D and trimming were inferred from the DNA. This sample has about 350,000 clones in its table, and around 84% of those were observed once. The ten largest clones represent less than 4% of the sample.

This sequence uses TRBV19 and TRBJ2-7; D gene: possibly TRBD1, on 6 matching bases. This clonotype was obtained from a person aged 18-60 years who received the Ad26.COV2.S COVID-19 vaccine or a placebo. The sample was peripheral blood, taken in a trial of Ad26.COV2.S vaccine versus placebo. The nucleotide sequence is TGTGCCAGTAGCGGGACCGGGACAAGGGGATACGAGCAGTACTTC. Its protein product is CASSGTGTRGYEQYF.